These T cell receptor beta chains were read from a single sample in a study of T cell responses to AZD1222 COVID-19 vaccine. Generated by immunoSEQ multiplex PCR, the TCRdb table keeps only in-frame clones and is missing some. The sample shows about 86,000 clones, around nine tenths of them seen only once. The sequencing here drew on peripheral blood, taken 28 days after the second AZD1222 dose. Receptors originate from an adult who received the AZD1222 COVID-19 vaccine. Each CDR3 is given with its conserved first and last residue. D genes are given only for firm matches. A clone size is listed for some rows: how often the clone was seen (once, few, many), or a class if it is expanded.

D: .; V: TRBV15; J: TRBJ2-4; size: once; DNA: TGTGCCACCAGCAGAGGGGGGGCCCCGGACATTCAGTACTTC; CDR3: CATSRGGAPDIQYF
D: TRBD1; V: TRBV7-9; J: TRBJ2-1; size: .; DNA: TGTGCCAGCAGCCCCGCGGTCCGGGACAGCGGACTCTTC; CDR3: CASSPAVRDSGLF
D: .; V: TRBV9; J: TRBJ1-6; size: .; DNA: TGTGCCAGCAGCGAACGAGTATCGGGTGGTTCACCCCTCCACTTT; CDR3: CASSERVSGGSPLHF
D: .; V: TRBV14; J: TRBJ1-5; size: .; DNA: TGTGCCAGCAGCCAATGCACAGACAGATTCAGCACACTAGGAAATTATAGCAATCAGCCCCAGCATTTT; CDR3: CASSQCTDRFSTLGNYSNQPQHF
D: .; V: TRBV18; J: TRBJ1-1; size: .; DNA: TGTGCCAGCTCACCACAAGGGGGGTTCACTGAAGCTTTCTTT; CDR3: CASSPQGGFTEAFF
D: TRBD1; V: TRBV5-4; J: TRBJ2-5; size: .; DNA: TGTGCCAGCAGGCTCGGTACAGGGGATCAAGAGACCCAGTACTTC; CDR3: CASRLGTGDQETQYF
D: .; V: TRBV4-1; J: TRBJ1-6; size: .; DNA: TGCGCCAGCAGCCAAGATAAAACAGGGAATAATTCACCCCTCCACTTT; CDR3: CASSQDKTGNNSPLHF
D: TRBD1; V: TRBV6-6; J: TRBJ1-6; size: .; DNA: TGTGCCAGCAGTCAAATACCGGGACAGTCAATTAGCTCCTATAATTCACCCCTCCACTTT; CDR3: CASSQIPGQSISSYNSPLHF
D: .; V: TRBV7-8; J: TRBJ2-2; size: .; DNA: TGTGCCAGCAGCCTATCAAGGGCAGCGAACACCGGGGAGCTGTTTTTT; CDR3: CASSLSRAANTGELFF
D: TRBD1; V: TRBV5-5; J: TRBJ1-1; size: .; DNA: TGTGCCAGCAGCTCGTGGGACAGGGATAGCCCTGAAGCTTTCTTT; CDR3: CASSSWDRDSPEAFF
D: .; V: TRBV5-6; J: TRBJ2-3; size: .; DNA: TGTGCCAGCAGCTTGGAGTCGCCTACGCAGTATTTT; CDR3: CASSLESPTQYF
D: .; V: TRBV28; J: TRBJ1-2; size: few; DNA: TGTGCCAGCAGTGCCGGGGGGCAGACAAGGGGTGGCTACACCTTC; CDR3: CASSAGGQTRGGYTF
D: .; V: TRBV19; J: TRBJ1-5; size: .; DNA: TGTGCCAGTAGAAAGGAAGTAAGCAATCAGCCCCAGCATTTT; CDR3: CASRKEVSNQPQHF
D: .; V: TRBV9; J: TRBJ2-3; size: .; DNA: TGTGCCAGCAGCGTAGAGGGGGATTGGGCAGATACGCAGTATTTT; CDR3: CASSVEGDWADTQYF
D: .; V: TRBV19; J: TRBJ1-1; size: few; DNA: TGTGCCAGTAGCCCTCAGGGGAACACTGAAGCTTTCTTT; CDR3: CASSPQGNTEAFF
D: .; V: TRBV30; J: TRBJ1-2; size: once; DNA: TGTGCCTGGAGTATCAATTACCGGGACTCATCCTATGGCTACACCTTC; CDR3: CAWSINYRDSSYGYTF